What follows are 20 T cell receptor beta chains derived from one specimen sequenced in a study of patients and donors after allogeneic stem cell transplantation. TCRdb re-derived calls from the RT-PCR reads in MiXCR, one entry per CDR3 protein. The sample has 200,000 to 250,000 distinct CDR3 sequences, around 14% seen once. Sequenced input: blood, either unsorted or a sorted T cell fraction (not recorded which). The receptors come from a human donor who was either an allogeneic HSCT recipient or a stem cell or donor lymphocyte infusion donor (not recorded which). It is not recorded whose cells these are; they may come from a transplant donor.

This clonotype has a handful of counts. The V gene is TRBV4-3, the J gene TRBJ1-6; 9 positions agree with TRBD1. V was clipped by 0 bases and J by 6 bases; unmatched bases: 9. The CDR3 has 18 residues. CDR1 LGHNA and CDR2 YSLEER come from the germline V gene. DNA for the CDR3: TGCGCCAGCAGCCAAGATTTTTCGAGGACAGGGGCTAATTCACCCCTCCACTTT. Translating it yields CASSQDFSRTGANSPLHF.

This clonotype was picked up a small number of times. The chain recombines TRBV6-1 with TRBJ1-2; 10 bases are a match to TRBD1. This CDR3 contains 16 residues. Germline V gene lookup returns CDR1 MNHNS and CDR2 SASEGT. Trimming at V came to 2 bases and at J to 8 bases, leaving 11 bases not matched to a gene. The CDR3 loop reads CASSEILGTGERGYTF. The CDR3 DNA reads TGTGCCAGCAGTGAAATTCTTGGGACAGGGGAAAGAGGCTACACCTTC.

This clonotype has a handful of counts. V is TRBV5-1 and J is TRBJ2-1; D is undetermined. Deletions cut 1 base from V and 4 bases from J, with 12 bases between. Germline CDR1 SGHRS, CDR2 YFSETQ. The CDR3 sequence is 15 residues long. In nucleotides, the CDR3 is TGCGCCAGCAGCTTGACAGAGAACAGATACAATGAGCAGTTCTTC. Amino acid sequence: CASSLTENRYNEQFF.

The CDR3 DNA reads as TGTGCCAGCAGACCAATTGTGACACGGATGAACACTGAAGCTTTCTTT. Translation: CASRPIVTRMNTEAFF. V usage is TRBV6-1 and J usage is TRBJ1-1, with D unclear. This CDR3 has 16 residues. The V gene's germline CDR1 is MNHNS and CDR2 SASEGT. Trimming removed 6 bases from V and 0 bases from J, with 17 bases in between.

This clonotype was detected many times. The genes are TRBV6-1 and TRBJ1-2; D possibly corresponds to TRBD1 (5 bases). The V gene lost 10 bases and the J gene lost 8 bases, with 11 bases spanning the gap. CDR1 MNHNS and CDR2 SASEGT come from the germline V gene. This CDR3 comprises 10 residues. The CDR3 sequence is CATLGTGYTF. CDR3 DNA sequence: TGTGCCACCTTGGGGACCGGCTACACCTTC.

The J gene is TRBJ1-2, the V gene TRBV6-1; D not certain. CDR1 is MNHNS and CDR2 is SASEGT in the germline V gene. Trimming took 4 bases from V and 4 from J, leaving 7 bases between them. This CDR3 has 12 amino acids. The CDR3 DNA follows: TGTGCCAGCAGTGGCCAGATCTATGGCTACACCTTC. This codes for CASSGQIYGYTF.

The genes are TRBV11-2 and TRBJ2-2; 13 bases match TRBD2. With V trimmed by 1 base and J by 2 bases, 13 bases remained unmatched. This CDR3 contains 21 residues. Germline V gene lookup returns CDR1 SGHAT and CDR2 FQNNGV. CDR3 sequence (DNA): TGTGCCAGCAGCTTAGGCGCACTAATGACTAGCGGGAGGCCCAACACCGGGGAGCTGTTTTTT. As protein: CASSLGALMTSGRPNTGELFF. Full variable domain (outside the CDR3, taken from reference TRBV11-2 and TRBJ2-2): EAGVAQSPRYKIIEKRQSVAFWCNPISGHATLYWYQQILGQGPKLLIQFQNNGVVDDSQLPKDRFSAERLKGVDSTLKIQPAKLEDSAVYLCASSLGALMTSGRPNTGELFFGEGSRLTVL.

The chain joins TRBV25-1 to TRBJ2-3, with D perhaps being TRBD1 or TRBD2 (5 bases each). The germline V and J ends were trimmed by 2 bases and 4 bases, with 13 bases remaining between them. Germline lookup yields CDR1 MGHDK and CDR2 SYGVNS. The CDR3 consists of 15 residues. CDR3 sequence reads: CASSENQGGSDTQYF. CDR3 nucleotides: TGTGCCAGCAGTGAAAACCAGGGCGGGTCAGATACGCAGTATTTT.

This clonotype was detected many times. The rearrangement links TRBV6-2 or TRBV6-3 to TRBJ2-5, with TRBD2 matching over 8 bases. This CDR3 has 15 residues. Germline-derived CDR1 and CDR2 are MNHEY and SVGEGT. Trimming removed 0 bases from V and 5 bases from J; junction bases left unmatched: 5. The CDR3 is CASSYSLTSAETQYF. The DNA for the CDR3 is TGTGCCAGCAGTTACTCCCTGACTAGCGCGGAGACCCAGTACTTC.

This clonotype was seen only a few times. This CDR3 reads CASASRAGGKQETQYF. The CDR3, as DNA: TGTGCCAGCGCCTCCAGGGCGGGGGGCAAGCAAGAGACCCAGTACTTC. The chain recombines TRBV11-2 with TRBJ2-5; TRBD2 agrees at 8 bases. In germline, CDR1 is SGHAT, CDR2 FQNNGV. The CDR3 spans 16 residues. J was trimmed by 2 bases and V by 8 bases; bases with no gene match: 13.

This clonotype was recorded at least ten times. V usage is TRBV7-8 and J usage is TRBJ2-1; D is ambiguous. This CDR3 is 13 amino acids long. Germline values: CDR1 SGHVS, CDR2 FQNEAQ. Trimming took off 3 bases at V and 5 bases at J, with 8 bases between the two ends. CDR3 bases: TGTGCCAGCAGCTTCACAGACCACAATGAGCAGTTCTTC. It is translated as CASSFTDHNEQFF.

This clonotype has ten or more counts. The chain carries TRBV5-1 and TRBJ2-7; TRBD1 agrees at 8 bases. Per germline, CDR1 SGHRS and CDR2 YFSETQ. This CDR3 spans 14 amino acids. V shed 4 bases, J shed 3 bases, and the junction held 6 bases outside the gene matches. CDR3 in amino acids: CASSPQGGFYEQYF. CDR3 nucleotides: TGCGCCAGCAGCCCACAGGGGGGATTCTACGAGCAGTACTTC.

This clonotype was observed many times. The rearrangement joins TRBV14 to TRBJ2-4; D tentatively fits TRBD1 or TRBD2 (5 bases each). Germline V CDR1 and CDR2: SGHDN, FVKESK. The V and J ends lost 0 bases and 0 bases respectively, with 9 bases between them. The CDR3 runs to 16 residues. The CDR3 bases are TGTGCCAGCAGCCAAGAAGAGGGGTTAGCCAAAAACATTCAGTACTTC. It specifies CASSQEEGLAKNIQYF.

This clonotype was picked up many times. The gene calls are TRBV5-1 and TRBJ2-2; 10 nucleotides agree with TRBD1. Looked up from germline, CDR1 is SGHRS and CDR2 is YFSETQ. There are 15 residues in the CDR3. Trimming at V came to 7 bases and at J to 3 bases, leaving 6 bases not matched to a gene. DNA for the CDR3: TGCGCCAGCGGCGGGACAGGGGCCTACACCGGGGAGCTGTTTTTT. It translates to CASGGTGAYTGELFF.

V and J are TRBV6-2 or TRBV6-3 and TRBJ2-2, with 7 bases fitting TRBD1. Trimming cost V 5 bases and J 5 bases; bases outside gene matches: 2. The CDR3 contains 13 residues. Germline CDR1 reads MNHEY; CDR2 reads SVGEGT. Here the CDR3 DNA reads TGTGCCAGCAGTACAGGGGTGACCGGGGAGCTGTTTTTT. This codes for CASSTGVTGELFF.

Ten or more counts support this clonotype. The chain recombines TRBV29-1 with TRBJ2-2, with 14 bases matching TRBD2. The CDR3 is made up of 15 amino acids. The germline V gene has CDR1 SQVTM and CDR2 ANQGSEA. V was clipped by 6 bases and J by 8 bases; unmatched bases: 8. CDR3: CSVWGTSGSPGELFF. The CDR3, as DNA: TGCAGCGTCTGGGGGACTAGCGGGAGTCCTGGGGAGCTGTTTTTT.

This clonotype was counted between two and nine times. The chain has TRBV15 and TRBJ2-5, with TRBD2 matching over 12 bases. V lost 5 bases, J lost 2 bases, and 6 bases stayed unmatched. Germline CDR1 LNHNV, CDR2 YYDKDF (reference sequence). The CDR3 is made up of 16 amino acids. CDR3 nucleotides: TGTGCCACCAGCGACGGACTAGCGGGGAATCAAGAGACCCAGTACTTC. It codes for CATSDGLAGNQETQYF.

This clonotype came up a few times. V is TRBV7-2 and J is TRBJ2-4, with D unclear. The CDR3 sequence is 12 residues long. Germline V CDR1 and CDR2: SGHTA, FQGNSA. The V end was cut by 2 bases, the J end by 7 bases, with 6 bases between. In nucleotides, the CDR3 is TGTGCCAGCAGCTTAATGAGTAACATTCAGTACTTC. This sequence encodes CASSLMSNIQYF.

This clonotype has a handful of counts. J is TRBJ1-2 and V is TRBV5-8; 8 positions agree with TRBD1. Germline values: CDR1 SGHTS, CDR2 YDEGEE. V was clipped by 4 bases and J by 4 bases; unmatched bases: 15. The CDR3 runs to 17 residues. CDR3 loop: CASSRGQGVRGSYGYTF. For the CDR3, the DNA is TGTGCCAGCAGCCGAGGACAGGGCGTCAGGGGAAGCTATGGCTACACCTTC.

There are many counts of this clonotype. This rearrangement joins TRBV6-1 to TRBJ1-6, with unresolved D. Per germline, CDR1 MNHNS and CDR2 SASEGT. V shed 4 bases and J shed 8 bases, with 12 bases lying between them. The CDR3 consists of 14 residues. The CDR3 DNA follows: TGTGCCAGCAGTGTTCGAAACCAGGATTCACCCCTCCACTTT. Its translation is CASSVRNQDSPLHF.